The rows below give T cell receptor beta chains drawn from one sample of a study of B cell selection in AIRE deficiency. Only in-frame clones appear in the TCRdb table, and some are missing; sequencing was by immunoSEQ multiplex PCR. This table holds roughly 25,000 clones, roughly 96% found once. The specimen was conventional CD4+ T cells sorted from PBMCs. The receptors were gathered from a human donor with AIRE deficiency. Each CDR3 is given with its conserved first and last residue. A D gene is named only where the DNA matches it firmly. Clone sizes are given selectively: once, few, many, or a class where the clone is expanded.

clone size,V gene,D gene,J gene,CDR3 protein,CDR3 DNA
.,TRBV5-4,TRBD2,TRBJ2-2,CASSLRGGNTGELFF,TGTGCCAGCAGCCTCCGGGGGGGCAACACCGGGGAGCTGTTTTTT
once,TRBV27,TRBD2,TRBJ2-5,CASSSVGLAETQYF,TGTGCCAGCAGTTCTGTGGGACTAGCGGAGACCCAGTACTTC
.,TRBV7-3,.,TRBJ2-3,CASSLLSQITDTQYF,TGTGCCAGCAGCCTCCTCTCGCAGATTACAGATACGCAGTATTTT
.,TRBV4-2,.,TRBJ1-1,CASSQERTLLTEAFF,TGTGCCAGCAGCCAAGAAAGGACCCTCCTCACTGAAGCTTTCTTT
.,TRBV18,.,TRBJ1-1,CASSPLRATGGTEAFF,TGTGCCAGCTCACCATTAAGGGCCACGGGGGGCACTGAAGCTTTCTTT
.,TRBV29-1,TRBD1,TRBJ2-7,CSVARQGPTYEQYF,TGCAGCGTTGCCAGACAGGGGCCCACCTACGAGCAGTACTTC
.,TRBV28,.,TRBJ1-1,CASSLLGNTEAFF,TGTGCCAGCAGTTTATTGGGGAACACTGAAGCTTTCTTT
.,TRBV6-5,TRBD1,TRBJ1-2,CASSVDRENLKTF,TGTGCCAGCAGTGTGGACAGGGAAAATCTTAAGACCTTC
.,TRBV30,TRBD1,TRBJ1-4,CAWSGGQGTRRRTNEKLFF,TGTGCCTGGAGTGGTGGACAGGGTACCCGGAGAAGAACTAATGAAAAACTGTTTTTT
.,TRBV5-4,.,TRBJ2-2,CASSFYPGELFF,TGTGCCAGCAGCTTTTACCCCGGGGAGCTGTTTTTT
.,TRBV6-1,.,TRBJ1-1,CASSEPGMNTEAFF,TGTGCCAGCAGTGAGCCAGGAATGAACACTGAAGCTTTCTTT
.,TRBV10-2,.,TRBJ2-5,CATLRGETQYF,TGCGCCACACTTAGGGGGGAGACCCAGTACTTC
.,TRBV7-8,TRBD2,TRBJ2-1,CASSLLAGDDEQFF,TGTGCCAGCAGCCTACTAGCGGGGGATGATGAGCAGTTCTTC
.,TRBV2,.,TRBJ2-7,CASSDVGRISYEQYF,TGTGCCAGCAGTGACGTGGGACGGATCTCCTACGAGCAGTACTTC
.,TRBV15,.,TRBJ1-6,CATSRDPRGGYSPLHF,TGTGCCACCAGCAGAGATCCCAGGGGAGGATATTCACCCCTCCACTTT
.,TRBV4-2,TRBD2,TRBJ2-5,CASSQDQKRASGREETQYF,TGTGCCAGCAGCCAAGATCAAAAGAGGGCTAGCGGGAGAGAAGAGACCCAGTACTTC
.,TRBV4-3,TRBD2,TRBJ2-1,CASSQGTSGSNDEQFF,TGCGCCAGCAGCCAAGGAACTAGCGGGAGTAACGATGAGCAGTTCTTC
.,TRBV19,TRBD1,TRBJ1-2,CASSFRGQGGYGYTF,TGTGCCAGTAGTTTTCGAGGACAGGGGGGCTATGGCTACACCTTC
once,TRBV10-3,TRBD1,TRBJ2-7,CAIRDRDEQYF,TGTGCCATCAGGGACAGGGACGAGCAGTACTTC
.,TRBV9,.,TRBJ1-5,CASSADGLQPGQPQHF,TGTGCCAGCAGCGCCGACGGCTTACAACCGGGGCAGCCCCAGCATTTT
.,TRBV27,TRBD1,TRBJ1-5,CASRAGTGGLYSNQPQHF,TGTGCCAGCAGGGCCGGGACAGGGGGGCTTTATAGCAATCAGCCCCAGCATTTT
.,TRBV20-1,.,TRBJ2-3,CSAPGGDTQYF,TGCAGTGCCCCTGGTGGGGATACGCAGTATTTT
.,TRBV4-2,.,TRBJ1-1,CASSPRTGAITTEAFF,TGTGCCAGCAGCCCCCGGACCGGGGCCATAACTACTGAAGCTTTCTTT
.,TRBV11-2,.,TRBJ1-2,CASSLVPGDYGYTF,TGTGCCAGCAGCTTAGTCCCTGGGGACTATGGCTACACCTTC
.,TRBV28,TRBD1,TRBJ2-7,CASQGQGTYEQYF,TGTGCCAGTCAAGGACAGGGAACCTACGAGCAGTACTTC
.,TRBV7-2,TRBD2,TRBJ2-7,CASSLGVGLAGAYEQYF,TGTGCCAGCAGCTTAGGGGTGGGGCTAGCGGGAGCCTACGAGCAGTACTTC
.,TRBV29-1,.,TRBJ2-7,CSVGKGGGSYEQYF,TGCAGCGTGGGAAAGGGGGGGGGCTCCTACGAGCAGTACTTC
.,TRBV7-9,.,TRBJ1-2,CASSALGILEYGYTF,TGTGCCAGCAGCGCACTCGGAATCTTAGAGTATGGCTACACCTTC
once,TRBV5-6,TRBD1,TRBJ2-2,CASSRDRGKTGELFF,TGTGCCAGCAGCCGGGACAGGGGGAAAACCGGGGAGCTGTTTTTT
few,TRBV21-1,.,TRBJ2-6,CASSKIAGQNLSDSGANVLTF,TGTGCCAGCAGCAAAATCGCGGGGCAAAACTTGTCGGACTCTGGGGCCAACGTCCTGACTTTC
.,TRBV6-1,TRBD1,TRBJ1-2,CASSVDRENLKTF,TGTGCCAGCAGTGTGGACAGGGAAAATCTTAAGACCTTC
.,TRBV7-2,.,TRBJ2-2,CASSLTTSNTGELFF,TGTGCCAGCAGCTTAACGACCTCGAACACCGGGGAGCTGTTTTTT
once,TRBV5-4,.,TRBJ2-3,CASSLQERGADTQYF,TGTGCCAGCAGCTTGCAGGAGAGGGGAGCAGATACGCAGTATTTT
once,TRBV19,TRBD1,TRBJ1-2,CASSTETGDHGYTF,TGTGCCAGTAGTACCGAGACAGGGGACCATGGCTACACCTTC
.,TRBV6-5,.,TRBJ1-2,CASSPFQGRDGYTF,TGTGCCAGCAGCCCCTTCCAGGGTAGGGATGGCTACACCTTC
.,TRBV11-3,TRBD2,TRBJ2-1,CASGASGNNEQFF,TGTGCCTCCGGGGCTAGCGGGAACAATGAGCAGTTCTTC
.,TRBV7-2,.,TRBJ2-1,CASSLELSPSSYNEQFF,TGTGCCAGCAGCTTAGAGCTGTCTCCAAGCTCCTACAATGAGCAGTTCTTC
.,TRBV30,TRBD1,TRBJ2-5,CAWDRGLRETQYF,TGTGCCTGGGACAGGGGGCTTCGGGAGACCCAGTACTTC
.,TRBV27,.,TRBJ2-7,CASSASGYEQYF,TGTGCCAGCAGCGCCTCAGGGTACGAGCAGTACTTC
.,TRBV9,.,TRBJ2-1,CASSVEQARNEQFF,TGTGCCAGCAGCGTAGAACAGGCACGGAATGAGCAGTTCTTC
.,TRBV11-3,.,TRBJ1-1,CASSQGGRAFF,TGTGCCAGCAGCCAGGGAGGGAGGGCTTTCTTT
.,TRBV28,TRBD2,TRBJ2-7,CASSLAQGLATDEQYF,TGTGCCAGCAGTTTGGCCCAGGGACTAGCTACTGACGAGCAGTACTTC
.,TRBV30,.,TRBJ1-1,CAWSVRADTEAFF,TGTGCCTGGAGTGTAAGGGCAGACACTGAAGCTTTCTTT
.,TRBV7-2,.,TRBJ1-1,CASRTGGSEAFF,TGTGCCAGCAGAACGGGGGGTTCTGAAGCTTTCTTT
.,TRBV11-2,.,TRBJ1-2,CASSLEGQGAEGYTF,TGTGCCAGCAGCTTAGAGGGGCAGGGAGCTGAAGGCTACACCTTC